This T cell receptor (beta chain) appears in the sequencing data of a study of blood T cell repertoires in COVID-19. V was shortened by 3 bases and J by 3 bases, with 12 bases between the two germline ends. The CDR3 sequence is 14 residues long. CDR1 and CDR2 (germline): SGDLS, YYNGEE. TCRdb's table, derived via immunoSEQ multiplex PCR, lists solely in-frame clones and lacks some. This sample has some 150,000 clones; under 85% occur once, and the top ten carry approximately 1.6%. Grouping used clinical history reported by participants in a survey and questionnaire. All exposed participants met a person with COVID-19 within 2 weeks before entering the study.

The chain carries TRBV9 and TRBJ1-2; D is ambiguous. The receptor was derived from a young woman who had been exposed to COVID-19. The sample was PBMCs or T cells enriched from blood (not recorded which). For the CDR3, the DNA is TGTGCCAGCAGCGCCCTATCTCTGGACTATGGCTACACCTTC. It is translated as CASSALSLDYGYTF.